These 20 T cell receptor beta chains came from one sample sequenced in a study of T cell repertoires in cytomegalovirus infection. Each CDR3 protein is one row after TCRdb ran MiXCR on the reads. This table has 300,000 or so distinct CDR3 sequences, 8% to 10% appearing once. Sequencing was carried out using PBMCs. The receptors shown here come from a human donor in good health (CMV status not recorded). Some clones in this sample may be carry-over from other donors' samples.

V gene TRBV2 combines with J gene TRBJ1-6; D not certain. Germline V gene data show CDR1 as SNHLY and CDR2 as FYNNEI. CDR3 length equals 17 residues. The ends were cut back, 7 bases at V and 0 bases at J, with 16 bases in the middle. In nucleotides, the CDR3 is TGTGCCAGCACTGACCCGGACGCGAGCTCCTATAATTCACCCCTCCACTTT. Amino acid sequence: CASTDPDASSYNSPLHF.

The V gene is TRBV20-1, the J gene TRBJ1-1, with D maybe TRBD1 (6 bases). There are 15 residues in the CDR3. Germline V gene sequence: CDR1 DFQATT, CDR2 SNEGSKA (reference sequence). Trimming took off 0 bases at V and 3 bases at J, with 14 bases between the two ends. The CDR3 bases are TGCAGTGCTAGAGATGGAAGGGGGGCGCACACTGAAGCTTTCTTT. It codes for CSARDGRGAHTEAFF.

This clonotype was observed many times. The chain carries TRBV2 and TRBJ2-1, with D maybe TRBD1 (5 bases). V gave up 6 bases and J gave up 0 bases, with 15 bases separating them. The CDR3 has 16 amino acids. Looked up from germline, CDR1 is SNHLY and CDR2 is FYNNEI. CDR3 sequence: CASSETQVISYNEQFF. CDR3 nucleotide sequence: TGTGCCAGCAGCGAAACACAGGTTATCTCCTACAATGAGCAGTTCTTC.

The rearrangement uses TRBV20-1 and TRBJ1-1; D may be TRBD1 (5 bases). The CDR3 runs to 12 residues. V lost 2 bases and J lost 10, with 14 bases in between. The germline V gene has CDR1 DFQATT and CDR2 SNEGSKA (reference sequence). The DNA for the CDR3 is TGCAGTGCTAGACCCAGGGTTTTCGGAGCTTTCTTT. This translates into CSARPRVFGAFF.

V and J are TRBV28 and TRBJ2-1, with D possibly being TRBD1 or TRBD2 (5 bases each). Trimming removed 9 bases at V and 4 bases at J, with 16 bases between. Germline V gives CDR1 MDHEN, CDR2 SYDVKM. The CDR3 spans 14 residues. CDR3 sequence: CASSGTQSYNEQFF. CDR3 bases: TGTGCCAGTTCCGGGACCCAGAGTTACAATGAGCAGTTCTTC.

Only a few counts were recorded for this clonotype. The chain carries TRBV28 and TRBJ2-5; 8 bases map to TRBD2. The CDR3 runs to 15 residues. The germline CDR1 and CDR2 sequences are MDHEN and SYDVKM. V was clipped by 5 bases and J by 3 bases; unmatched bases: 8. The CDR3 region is CASSLMPRGEETQYF. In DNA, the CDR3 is TGTGCCAGCAGTCTCATGCCGCGGGGGGAAGAGACCCAGTACTTC.

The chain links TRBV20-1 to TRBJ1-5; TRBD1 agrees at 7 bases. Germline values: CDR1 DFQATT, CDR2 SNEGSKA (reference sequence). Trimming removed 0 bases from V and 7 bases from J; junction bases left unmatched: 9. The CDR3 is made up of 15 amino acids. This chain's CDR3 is CSAREPNEGGQPQHF. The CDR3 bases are TGCAGTGCTAGAGAGCCAAATGAAGGGGGCCAGCCCCAGCATTTT.

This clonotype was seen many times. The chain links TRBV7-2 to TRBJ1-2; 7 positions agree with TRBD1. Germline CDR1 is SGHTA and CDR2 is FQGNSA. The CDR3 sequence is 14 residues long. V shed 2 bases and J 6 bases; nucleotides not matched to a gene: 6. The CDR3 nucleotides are TGTGCCAGCAGCTTAAGACAGGGACCGGATGGCTACACCTTC. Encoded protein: CASSLRQGPDGYTF. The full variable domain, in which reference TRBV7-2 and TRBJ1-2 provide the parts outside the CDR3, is GAGVSQSPSNKVTEKGKDVELRCDPISGHTALYWYRQSLGQGLEFLIYFQGNSAPDKSGLPSDRFSAERTGGSVSTLTIQRTQQEDSAVYLCASSLRQGPDGYTFGSGTRLTVV.

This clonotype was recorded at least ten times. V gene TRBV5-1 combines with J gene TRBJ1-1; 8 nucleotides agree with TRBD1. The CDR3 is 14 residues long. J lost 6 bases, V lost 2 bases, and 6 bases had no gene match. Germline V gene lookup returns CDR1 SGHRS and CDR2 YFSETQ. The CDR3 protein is CASSFGGQGSEAFF. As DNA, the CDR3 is TGCGCCAGCAGCTTTGGCGGACAGGGCTCTGAAGCTTTCTTT.

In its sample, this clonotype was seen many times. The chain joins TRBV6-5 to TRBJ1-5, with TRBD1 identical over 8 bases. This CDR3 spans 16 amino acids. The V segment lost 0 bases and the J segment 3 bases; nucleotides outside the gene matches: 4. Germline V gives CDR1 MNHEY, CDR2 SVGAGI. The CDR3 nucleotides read TGTGCCAGCAGTTACTCCCCACAGGGGGTCAATCAGCCCCAGCATTTT. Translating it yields CASSYSPQGVNQPQHF.

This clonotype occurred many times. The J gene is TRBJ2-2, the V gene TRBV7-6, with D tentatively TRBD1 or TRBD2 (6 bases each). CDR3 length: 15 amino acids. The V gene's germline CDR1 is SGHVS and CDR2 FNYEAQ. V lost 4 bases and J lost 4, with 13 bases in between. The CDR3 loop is CASSSGGGGTGELFF. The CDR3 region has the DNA TGTGCCAGCAGCTCAGGAGGAGGGGGCACCGGGGAGCTGTTTTTT.

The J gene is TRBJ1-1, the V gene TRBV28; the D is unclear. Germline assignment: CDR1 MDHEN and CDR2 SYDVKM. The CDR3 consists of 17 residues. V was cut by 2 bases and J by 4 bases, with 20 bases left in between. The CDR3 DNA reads TGTGCCAGCAGTTTAACCTCCCGAGGCAGGACTAGCACTGAAGCTTTCTTT. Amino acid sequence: CASSLTSRGRTSTEAFF.

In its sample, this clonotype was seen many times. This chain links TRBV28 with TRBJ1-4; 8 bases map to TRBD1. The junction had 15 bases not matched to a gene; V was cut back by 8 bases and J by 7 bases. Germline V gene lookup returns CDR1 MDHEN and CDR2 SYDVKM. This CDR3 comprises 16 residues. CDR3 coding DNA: TGTGCCAGCGCAGGGGGCGTAAGGGCTAAGGGTGAAAAACTGTTTTTT. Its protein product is CASAGGVRAKGEKLFF.

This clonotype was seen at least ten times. The CDR3 sequence: CASSSGGLQGTQYF. DNA for the CDR3: TGCGCCAGCAGCTCCGGGGGGCTTCAAGGAACCCAGTACTTC. This rearrangement joins TRBV5-1 to TRBJ2-5; D possibly corresponds to TRBD2 (7 bases). The CDR3 sequence is 14 residues long. Germline CDR1 is SGHRS and CDR2 is YFSETQ. Trimming pared 3 bases from V and 8 bases from J, leaving 17 bases between.

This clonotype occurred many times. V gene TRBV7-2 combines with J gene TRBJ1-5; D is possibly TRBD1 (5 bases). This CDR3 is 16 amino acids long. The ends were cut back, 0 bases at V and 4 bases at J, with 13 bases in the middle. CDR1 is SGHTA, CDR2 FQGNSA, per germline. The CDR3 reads CASSLAGRDVNQPQHF. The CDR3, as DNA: TGTGCCAGCAGCTTAGCGGGCAGGGATGTGAATCAGCCCCAGCATTTT.

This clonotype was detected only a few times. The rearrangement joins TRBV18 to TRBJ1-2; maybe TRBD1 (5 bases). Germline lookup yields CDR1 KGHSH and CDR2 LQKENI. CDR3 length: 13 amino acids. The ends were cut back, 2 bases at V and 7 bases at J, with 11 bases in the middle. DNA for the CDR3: TGTGCCAGCTCACCAAACACAGGATCTGGCTACACCTTC. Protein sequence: CASSPNTGSGYTF. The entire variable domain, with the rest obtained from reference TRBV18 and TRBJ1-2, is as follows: NAGVMQNPRHLVRRRGQEARLRCSPMKGHSHVYWYRQLPEEGLKFMVYLQKENIIDESGMPKERFSAEFPKEGPSILRIQQVVRGDSAAYFCASSPNTGSGYTFGSGTRLTVV.

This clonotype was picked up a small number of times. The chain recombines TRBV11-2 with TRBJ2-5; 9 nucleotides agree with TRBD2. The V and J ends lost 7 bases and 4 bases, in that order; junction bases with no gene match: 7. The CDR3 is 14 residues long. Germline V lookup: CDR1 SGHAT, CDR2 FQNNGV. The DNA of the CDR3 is TGTGCCAGCACCTTCAGCGGGGGGCGAGAGACCCAGTACTTC. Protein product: CASTFSGGRETQYF.

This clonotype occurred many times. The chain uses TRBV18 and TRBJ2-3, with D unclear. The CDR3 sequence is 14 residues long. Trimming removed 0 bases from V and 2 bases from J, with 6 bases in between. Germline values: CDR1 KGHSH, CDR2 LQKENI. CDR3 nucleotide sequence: TGTGCCAGCTCACCACCAACTAACACAGATACGCAGTATTTT. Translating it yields CASSPPTNTDTQYF.

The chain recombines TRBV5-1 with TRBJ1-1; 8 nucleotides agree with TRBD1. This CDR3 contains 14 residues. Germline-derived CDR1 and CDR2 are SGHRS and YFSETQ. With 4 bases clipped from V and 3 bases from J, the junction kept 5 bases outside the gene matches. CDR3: CASSLQGADTEAFF. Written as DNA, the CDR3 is TGCGCCAGCAGCCTCCAGGGGGCCGACACTGAAGCTTTCTTT. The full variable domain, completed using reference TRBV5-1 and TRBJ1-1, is KAGVTQTPRYLIKTRGQQVTLSCSPISGHRSVSWYQQTPGQGLQFLFEYFSETQRNKGNFPGRFSGRQFSNSRSEMNVSTLELGDSALYLCASSLQGADTEAFFGQGTRLTVV.

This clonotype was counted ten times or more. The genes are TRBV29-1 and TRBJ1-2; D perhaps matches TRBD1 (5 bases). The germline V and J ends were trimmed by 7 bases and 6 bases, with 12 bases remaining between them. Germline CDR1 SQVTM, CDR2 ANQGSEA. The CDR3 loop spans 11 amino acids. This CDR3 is CSGGTEDGYTF. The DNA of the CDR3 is TGCAGCGGAGGGACGGAGGATGGCTACACCTTC.